The 14 T cell receptor beta chains given below trace back to one sample, sequenced in a study of cytomegalovirus exposure and HLA in healthy donors. The assay was immunoSEQ multiplex PCR, and TCRdb's table has in-frame clones only and misses some. The sample has 250,000 to 400,000 clones, 88% seen once. The sequencing sample was made of PBMCs. These receptors were collected from a man younger than 40 in good health and CMV-seronegative.

In this sample, this clone turned up many times. The V and J genes are TRBV4-2 and TRBJ1-2; D ambiguous. The CDR3 length is 14 residues. The V gene's germline CDR1 is LGHNA and CDR2 YNFKEQ. Trimming shortened V by 6 bases and J by 6 bases, and 17 bases separated the two germline ends. CDR3 nucleotide sequence: TGTGCCAGCAGGAGGGATTCGGAGTCGGATGGCTACACCTTC. Its protein is CASRRDSESDGYTF.

The chain joins TRBV18 to TRBJ2-7, with 7 bases matching TRBD1. There are 14 residues in the CDR3. The germline V gene encodes CDR1 KGHSH and CDR2 LQKENI. V lost 2 bases to trimming and J lost 3 bases; unmatched junction nucleotides: 4. The CDR3 sequence is CASSPVGTVYEQYF. CDR3 bases: TGTGCCAGCTCACCAGTCGGGACAGTCTACGAGCAGTACTTC.

The genes are TRBV6-5 and TRBJ2-7; 11 bases fit TRBD1. Germline values: CDR1 MNHEY, CDR2 SVGAGI. This CDR3 spans 16 amino acids. With 0 bases clipped from V and 0 bases from J, the junction kept 1 base outside the gene matches. CDR3 in amino acids: CASSYSGTGGSYEQYF. The CDR3 bases are TGTGCCAGCAGTTACTCTGGGACAGGGGGCTCCTACGAGCAGTACTTC.

The chain is built from TRBV19 and TRBJ2-5, with D possibly being TRBD2 (5 bases). V gave up 6 bases and J gave up 3 bases, with 17 bases separating them. Per germline, CDR1 LNHDA and CDR2 SQIVND (reference sequence). CDR3 size: 15 residues. CDR3 DNA: TGTGCCAGTAGCGACACTCTTTTGGGAGAAGAGACCCAGTACTTC. Its protein is CASSDTLLGEETQYF.

This clone came up once. J is TRBJ2-7 and V is TRBV5-6; 10 nucleotides agree with TRBD2. Germline V gene lookup returns CDR1 SGHDT and CDR2 YYEEEE. V trimming: 0 bases; J trimming: 0 bases; junction bases outside the gene matches: 3. This CDR3 contains 16 residues. The DNA for the CDR3 is TGTGCCAGCAGCTTGGAGGCTAGCGGGGGCTCCTACGAGCAGTACTTC. This encodes CASSLEASGGSYEQYF.

V is TRBV5-5 and J is TRBJ1-2, with a weak D call TRBD1 (6 bases). Between the trimmed V and J ends, which lost 5 bases and 4 bases, there was a span of 12 bases. The germline V gene has CDR1 SGHKS and CDR2 YYEKEE (reference sequence). The CDR3 totals 13 residues. As DNA, the CDR3 is TGTGCCAGCAGTTTAACAGGGTTCTATGGCTACACCTTC. Protein sequence: CASSLTGFYGYTF.

This clone was seen only a few times. The CDR3 loop is CASSSGQSSYEQYF. CDR3 DNA sequence: TGTGCCAGCAGCTCGGGACAGAGCTCCTACGAGCAGTACTTC. The chain carries TRBV7-9 and TRBJ2-7; 7 positions agree with TRBD1. The germline gives CDR1 SEHNR, CDR2 FQNEAQ (reference sequence). V was clipped by 4 bases and J by 0 bases; unmatched bases: 3. The CDR3 consists of 14 residues. The full variable domain, completed using reference TRBV7-9 and TRBJ2-7, is DTGVSQNPRHKITKRGQNVTFRCDPISEHNRLYWYRQTLGQGPEFLTYFQNEAQLEKSRLLSDRFSAERPKGSFSTLEIQRTEQGDSAMYLCASSSGQSSYEQYFGPGTRLTVT.

J is TRBJ2-2 and V is TRBV5-1; TRBD1 matches at 9 bases. V shed 1 base, J shed 3 bases, and the junction held 10 bases outside the gene matches. Germline V gene data show CDR1 as SGHRS and CDR2 as YFSETQ. The CDR3 is 18 residues long. The CDR3 DNA sequence: TGCGCCAGCAGCTTGCTCGGACAGGGGAAAGTATACACCGGGGAGCTGTTTTTT. This sequence encodes CASSLLGQGKVYTGELFF. The full variable domain, its missing parts supplied by reference TRBV5-1 and TRBJ2-2, is KAGVTQTPRYLIKTRGQQVTLSCSPISGHRSVSWYQQTPGQGLQFLFEYFSETQRNKGNFPGRFSGRQFSNSRSEMNVSTLELGDSALYLCASSLLGQGKVYTGELFFGEGSRLTVL.

V usage is TRBV11-2 and J usage is TRBJ1-5; TRBD1 agrees at 8 bases. The CDR3 sequence is 14 residues long. CDR1 and CDR2 (germline): SGHAT, FQNNGV. Trimming took 4 bases from V and 2 from J; bases not matched to a gene: 1. DNA for the CDR3: TGTGCCAGCAGCTCGGGACAGGGCAATCAGCCCCAGCATTTT. It encodes CASSSGQGNQPQHF.

The chain joins TRBV6-1 to TRBJ1-5; 10 nucleotides line up with TRBD1. The CDR3 sequence is 15 residues long. V trimming: 5 bases; J trimming: 6 bases; junction bases outside the gene matches: 7. In germline, CDR1 is MNHNS, CDR2 SASEGT. CDR3 sequence reads: CASSHGQGVGQPQHF. CDR3 bases: TGTGCCAGCAGTCACGGACAGGGGGTGGGTCAGCCCCAGCATTTT.

V and J are TRBV11-2 and TRBJ2-7; 9 bases are a match to TRBD1. V shed 6 bases and J 4 bases; nucleotides not matched to a gene: 10. CDR3 length: 15 amino acids. Germline CDR1 SGHAT, CDR2 FQNNGV. For the CDR3, the DNA is TGTGCCAGCAGTCAAGTAGGGGGACAGGGATACGAGCAGTACTTC. Amino acid sequence: CASSQVGGQGYEQYF.

This clone has only a few counts. The chain couples TRBV30 to TRBJ1-2, with a possible D match to TRBD1 (6 bases). Germline V CDR1 and CDR2: GTSNPN, SVGIG (reference sequence). The CDR3 is made up of 14 amino acids. Trimming shortened V by 3 bases and J by 6 bases, and 17 bases separated the two germline ends. The CDR3 region is CAWRASGGRNGYTF. For the CDR3, the DNA is TGTGCCTGGAGGGCCAGCGGGGGGCGCAATGGCTACACCTTC.

The gene calls are TRBV5-8 and TRBJ2-1, with D possibly matching TRBD1 (6 bases). The CDR3 length is 13 residues. Germline V gives CDR1 SGHTS, CDR2 YDEGEE. Between the trimmed V and J ends, which lost 3 bases and 8 bases, there was a span of 12 bases. CDR3 in amino acids: CASSYGTMDEQFF. In DNA, the CDR3 is TGTGCCAGCAGCTACGGGACAATGGATGAGCAGTTCTTC.

This clone was detected once. The chain joins TRBV6-5 to TRBJ1-5, with TRBD1 as a possible D gene (5 bases). The CDR3 is 15 residues long. The V gene's germline CDR1 is MNHEY and CDR2 SVGAGI. V shed 8 bases and J shed 5 bases, with 19 bases lying between them. DNA of the CDR3: TGTGCCAGCGGGCCGGGTCTTCAAGGGGATCAGCCCCAGCATTTT. Its protein is CASGPGLQGDQPQHF.